The 8 T cell receptor beta chains given below trace back to one sample, sequenced in a study of human T cells and chemical hapten exposure. TCRdb recomputed calls from the RACE reads with MiXCR, one row per CDR3 protein. The table includes approximately 41,000 distinct CDR3 sequences, more than 8% detected once. Time point here: patch test 3, about 24 weeks after DPC sensitization. The treatment: therapeutic diphenylcyclopropenone sensitization with weekly scalp DPC. Researchers extracted total RNA from unfractionated whole blood. Sequencing used whole blood, obtained in connection with sensitization to the hapten diphenylcyclopropenone (DPC). The source of these receptors is a man aged 45-65 years with alopecia areata. Some clones in this sample may be carry-over from other donors' samples.

The chain links TRBV7-2 to TRBJ2-7; D ambiguous. This CDR3 is built from 14 residues. CDR1 is SGHTA and CDR2 is FQGNSA in the germline V gene. V was pared by 1 base and J by 1 base, with 8 bases between. CDR3 nucleotides: TGTGCCAGCAGCTTAGAGGCCCGGTCCTACGAGCAGTACTTC. It encodes CASSLEARSYEQYF.

There are many counts of this clonotype. The rearrangement uses TRBV4-3 and TRBJ2-4; D unclear. The CDR3 has 14 amino acids. Trimming removed 1 base at V and 6 bases at J, with 10 bases between. Germline lookup yields CDR1 LGHNA and CDR2 YSLEER. The CDR3 DNA sequence: TGCGCCAGCAGCCAAGGGGCAGGTCTAAACATTCAGTACTTC. Its translation is CASSQGAGLNIQYF.

This clonotype was observed at least ten times. This chain links TRBV12-3 or TRBV12-4 with TRBJ1-5; possibly TRBD1 for D (6 bases). The CDR3 has 14 residues. Between the trimmed V and J ends, which lost 6 bases and 1 base, there was a span of 10 bases. The CDR3 sequence is CASSVDRSNQPQHF. CDR3 in DNA: TGTGCCAGCAGCGTGGACAGAAGCAATCAGCCCCAGCATTTT.

The chain combines TRBV28 with TRBJ2-1, with TRBD1 matching 10 bases. Per the germline V gene, CDR1 is MDHEN and CDR2 is SYDVKM. Trimming took 3 bases from V and 8 from J; bases not matched to a gene: 4. This CDR3 is 14 amino acids long. The CDR3: CASSLGQGPDEQFF. CDR3 sequence (DNA): TGTGCCAGCAGTTTGGGACAGGGGCCCGATGAGCAGTTCTTC.

This clonotype was observed at least ten times. The V and J genes are TRBV7-9 and TRBJ2-1; no clear D gene. The CDR3 is 14 amino acids. CDR1 is SEHNR and CDR2 is FQNEAQ in the germline V gene (reference sequence). The ends were cut back, 1 base at V and 7 bases at J, with 11 bases in the middle. The CDR3 DNA is TGTGCCAGCAGCTTAGAGGCCCCTACAAATGAGCAGTTCTTC. It encodes CASSLEAPTNEQFF.

This clonotype was counted between two and nine times. The chain's CDR3 is CASSHDTSGRAYEQYF. CDR3 nucleotides: TGTGCCAGCAGCCATGATACTAGCGGGAGGGCCTACGAGCAGTACTTC. The chain combines TRBV4-2 with TRBJ2-7; 13 nucleotides line up with TRBD2. Looked up from germline, CDR1 is LGHNA and CDR2 is YNFKEQ. The V and J ends lost 3 bases and 2 bases, in that order; junction bases with no gene match: 4. The CDR3 is made up of 16 amino acids.

This clonotype was seen repeatedly, ten times or more. The gene calls are TRBV24-1 and TRBJ2-1; tentative D call: TRBD1 (5 bases). The CDR3 covers 14 residues. The V end was cut by 1 base, the J end by 5 bases, with 8 bases between. CDR1 is KGHDR and CDR2 is SFDVKD in the germline V gene. The CDR3 nucleotides read TGTGCCACCAGTGATTTTAGGGGAAACAATGAGCAGTTCTTC. Amino acids: CATSDFRGNNEQFF.

This clonotype has only a few counts. This chain connects TRBV6-2 or TRBV6-3 to TRBJ1-4; D uncertain. Deletions cut 6 bases from V and 8 bases from J, with 16 bases between. The CDR3 loop spans 14 amino acids. Germline CDR1 MNHEY, CDR2 SVGEGT. The CDR3 loop is CASSPGNFGEKLFF. CDR3 DNA sequence: TGTGCCAGCAGCCCCGGGAACTTCGGCGAAAAACTGTTTTTT.